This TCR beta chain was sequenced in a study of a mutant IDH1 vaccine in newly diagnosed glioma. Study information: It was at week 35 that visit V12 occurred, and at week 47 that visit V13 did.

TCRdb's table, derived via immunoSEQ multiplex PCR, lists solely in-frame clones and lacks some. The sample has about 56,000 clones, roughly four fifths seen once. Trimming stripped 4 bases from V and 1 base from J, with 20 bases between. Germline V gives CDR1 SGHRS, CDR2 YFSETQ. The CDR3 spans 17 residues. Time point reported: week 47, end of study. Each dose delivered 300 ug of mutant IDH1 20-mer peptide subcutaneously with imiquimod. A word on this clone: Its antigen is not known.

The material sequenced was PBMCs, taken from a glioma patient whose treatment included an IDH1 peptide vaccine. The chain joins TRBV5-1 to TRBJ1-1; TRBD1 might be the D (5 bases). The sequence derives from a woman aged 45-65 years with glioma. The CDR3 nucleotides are TGCGCCAGCAGCGCCTCGGGACTCCACGAAAGGAACACTGAAGCTTTCTTT. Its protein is CASSASGLHERNTEAFF.